This is a list of T cell receptor beta chains from one sample in a study of CD8+CD57+ T cells in acquired aplastic anemia. MiXCR, run by TCRdb on the reads, gives a single entry per CDR3 protein. The repertoire has 200,000 to 300,000 distinct CDR3 sequences, 70% to 85% of them found once; the top ten carry roughly 42%. Source material: sorted CD4+, CD8+, or CD8+CD57+ T cells (not recorded which) from PBMCs. These receptors were obtained from a human donor with aplastic anemia. The CDR3 runs from the conserved cysteine through the conserved F or W. The D gene is left open where the match is weak. Rows may omit the clone size; those that give it use once, few, many or a size class.

V gene: TRBV7-2
D gene: .
CDR3 length: 14
J gene: TRBJ2-3
clone size: .
CDR3 protein: CASSFDPDPTALSF
CDR3 DNA: TGTGCCAGCAGCTTTGATCCAGACCCCACAGCGCTTTCTTTT

V gene: TRBV24-1
D gene: TRBD2
CDR3 length: 13
J gene: TRBJ2-1
clone size: few
CDR3 protein: CATSLGLAGSLSF
CDR3 DNA: TGTGCCACCAGTCTTGGACTAGCGGGAAGTCTGTCCTTC

V gene: TRBV11-3
D gene: .
CDR3 length: 16
J gene: TRBJ1-1
clone size: .
CDR3 protein: CASSLAGSFLNTEAFF
CDR3 DNA: TGTGCCAGCAGCTTAGCGGGCAGCTTCTTGAACACTGAAGCTTTCTTT

V gene: TRBV11-1
D gene: .
CDR3 length: 13
J gene: TRBJ1-5
clone size: .
CDR3 protein: CASSLELEEPQHF
CDR3 DNA: TGTGCCAGCAGCTTGGAGCTGGAAGAGCCCCAGCACTTT

V gene: TRBV5-4
D gene: .
CDR3 length: 15
J gene: TRBJ1-1
clone size: .
CDR3 protein: CASSFTMTMSSSAGF
CDR3 DNA: TGTGCCAGCAGCTTTACTATGACAATGAGCAGTTCTGCTGGCTTT

V gene: TRBV7-3
D gene: .
CDR3 length: 16
J gene: TRBJ2-1
clone size: .
CDR3 protein: CASSQGLGDGQDEQFF
CDR3 DNA: TGTGCCAGCAGCCAGGGGCTCGGAGACGGTCAGGATGAGCAGTTCTTC

V gene: TRBV5-5
D gene: TRBD1
CDR3 length: 17
J gene: TRBJ1-3
clone size: .
CDR3 protein: CASSLELPGQGRNTIYF
CDR3 DNA: TGTGCCAGCAGCTTAGAGTTACCAGGACAGGGAAGAAACACCATATATTTT

V gene: TRBV11-3
D gene: .
CDR3 length: 17
J gene: TRBJ2-5
clone size: few
CDR3 protein: CASSLDLTGTWGETQYF
CDR3 DNA: TGTGCCAGCAGCTTAGATCTGACAGGGACTTGGGGAGAGACCCAGTACTTC

V gene: TRBV5-6
D gene: .
CDR3 length: 14
J gene: TRBJ1-5
clone size: few
CDR3 protein: CASSLESGNQPQHF
CDR3 DNA: TGTGCCAGCAGCTTGGAGAGTGGCAATCAGCCCCAGCATTTT

V gene: TRBV9
D gene: .
CDR3 length: 14
J gene: TRBJ2-3
clone size: .
CDR3 protein: CASSVGGRSEDKHF
CDR3 DNA: TGTGCCAGCAGCGTAGGGGGACGGAGCGAAGATAAGCATTTT

V gene: TRBV25-1
D gene: .
CDR3 length: 15
J gene: TRBJ1-6
clone size: few
CDR3 protein: CASSASPLSASPLHF
CDR3 DNA: TGTGCCAGCAGTGCTTCGCCCCTGTCGGCATCACCCCTCCACTTT

V gene: TRBV7-8
D gene: .
CDR3 length: 13
J gene: TRBJ2-3
clone size: .
CDR3 protein: CASGFAGRAAQYF
CDR3 DNA: TGTGCCAGCGGGTTCGCGGGCAGAGCCGCGCAGTATTTT

V gene: TRBV7-9
D gene: TRBD2
CDR3 length: 15
J gene: TRBJ2-3
clone size: .
CDR3 protein: CASSFERSGAGDEYF
CDR3 DNA: TGTGCCAGCAGCTTTGAAAGAAGCGGGGCAGGCGATGAGTATTTT

V gene: TRBV7-9
D gene: .
CDR3 length: 13
J gene: TRBJ1-1
clone size: few
CDR3 protein: CASSVRGNTEAFF
CDR3 DNA: TGTGCCAGCAGCGTGCGGGGCAACACTGAAGCTTTCTTT

V gene: TRBV7-9
D gene: .
CDR3 length: 16
J gene: TRBJ2-3
clone size: .
CDR3 protein: CASSFGGRYGTNMQYF
CDR3 DNA: TGTGCCAGCAGCTTCGGGGGTAGGTACGGGACCAACATGCAGTATTTT

V gene: TRBV7-8
D gene: .
CDR3 length: 18
J gene: TRBJ2-1
clone size: .
CDR3 protein: CASSLAGPPDTQYNEQFF
CDR3 DNA: TGTGCCAGCAGCTTAGCGGGACCCCCCGATACGCAGTATAATGAGCAGTTCTTC

V gene: TRBV11-3
D gene: TRBD2
CDR3 length: 14
J gene: TRBJ2-5
clone size: .
CDR3 protein: CASSPGTSGETQYF
CDR3 DNA: TGTGCCAGCAGCCCCGGGACTAGCGGAGAGACCCAGTACTTC

V gene: TRBV7-8
D gene: .
CDR3 length: 15
J gene: TRBJ2-3
clone size: .
CDR3 protein: CASSLQGYLTDTQYF
CDR3 DNA: TGTGCCAGCAGCCTACAGGGATACCTCACAGATACGCAGTATTTT

V gene: TRBV25-1
D gene: TRBD1
CDR3 length: 18
J gene: TRBJ2-6
clone size: once
CDR3 protein: CASSTRTGGESGANVLTF
CDR3 DNA: TGTGCCAGCAGTACACGGACAGGGGGCGAGTCTGGGGCCAACGTCCTGACTTTC

V gene: TRBV7-9
D gene: .
CDR3 length: 14
J gene: TRBJ1-1
clone size: once
CDR3 protein: CAGRGARETQYVGF
CDR3 DNA: TGTGCCGGACGGGGGGCTAGGGAGACCCAGTACGTTGGGTTT

V gene: TRBV5-1
D gene: TRBD1
CDR3 length: 15
J gene: TRBJ1-1
clone size: .
CDR3 protein: CASSIARTGSTEAFF
CDR3 DNA: TGCGCCAGCAGCATAGCTCGGACAGGGTCCACTGAAGCTTTCTTT

V gene: TRBV19
D gene: TRBD2
CDR3 length: 15
J gene: TRBJ2-1
clone size: .
CDR3 protein: CASSIASGADYEQFF
CDR3 DNA: TGTGCCAGTAGTATAGCTAGCGGAGCCGACTACGAGCAGTTCTTC

V gene: TRBV7-8
D gene: .
CDR3 length: 15
J gene: TRBJ1-4
clone size: .
CDR3 protein: CASSGYLWGDEKLFF
CDR3 DNA: TGTGCCAGCAGCGGATACCTTTGGGGCGATGAAAAACTGTTTTTT

V gene: TRBV7-8
D gene: .
CDR3 length: 19
J gene: TRBJ1-6
clone size: .
CDR3 protein: CASSLAGGTDTGYNSPLHF
CDR3 DNA: TGTGCCAGCAGCTTAGCGGGAGGTACAGATACGGGATATAATTCACCCCTCCACTTT

V gene: TRBV7-3
D gene: .
CDR3 length: 13
J gene: TRBJ2-3
clone size: .
CDR3 protein: CASSAPPGATQYF
CDR3 DNA: TGTGCCAGCAGCGCTCCTCCAGGCGCGACGCAGTATTTT

V gene: TRBV7-9
D gene: .
CDR3 length: 16
J gene: TRBJ1-2
clone size: .
CDR3 protein: CASSLRGGGVNEQYTF
CDR3 DNA: TGTGCCAGCAGCTTACGGGGGGGGGGCGTGAACGAGCAGTACACCTTC

V gene: TRBV7-8
D gene: .
CDR3 length: 16
J gene: TRBJ1-1
clone size: .
CDR3 protein: CASSLDGGPDTQYAFF
CDR3 DNA: TGTGCCAGCAGCTTAGACGGAGGTCCCGATACGCAGTATGCTTTCTTT

V gene: TRBV7-2
D gene: .
CDR3 length: 13
J gene: TRBJ2-3
clone size: .
CDR3 protein: CASGYDPEGTAYF
CDR3 DNA: TGTGCCAGCGGGTATGATCCAGAAGGTACAGCGTATTTT

V gene: TRBV2
D gene: .
CDR3 length: 13
J gene: TRBJ1-5
clone size: .
CDR3 protein: CASGDAGTETQHF
CDR3 DNA: TGTGCCAGCGGGGATGCAGGCACAGAGACCCAGCATTTT

V gene: TRBV24-1
D gene: .
CDR3 length: 16
J gene: TRBJ2-1
clone size: .
CDR3 protein: CATSDSDSRAYNEQFF
CDR3 DNA: TGTGCCACCAGTGACTCTGACAGTCGTGCCTACAATGAGCAGTTCTTC

V gene: TRBV19
D gene: .
CDR3 length: 13
J gene: TRBJ2-3
clone size: once
CDR3 protein: CASSSSRTDTQYF
CDR3 DNA: TGTGCCAGTAGTTCCTCGCGCACAGATACGCAGTATTTT

V gene: TRBV7-9
D gene: TRBD1
CDR3 length: 16
J gene: TRBJ2-3
clone size: .
CDR3 protein: CASGSIDRGRRDTQYF
CDR3 DNA: TGTGCCAGCGGCTCAATCGACAGGGGGCGCAGGGATACGCAGTATTTT

V gene: TRBV5-4
D gene: TRBD2
CDR3 length: 15
J gene: TRBJ2-7
clone size: .
CDR3 protein: CASSFTSGRAYEQYF
CDR3 DNA: TGTGCCAGCAGCTTTACTAGCGGGAGGGCCTACGAGCAGTACTTC

V gene: TRBV7-9
D gene: .
CDR3 length: 13
J gene: TRBJ1-6
clone size: .
CDR3 protein: CASSVQPNWPLDF
CDR3 DNA: TGTGCCAGCAGTGTTCAACCCAATTGGCCCCTCGACTTT

V gene: TRBV19
D gene: .
CDR3 length: 13
J gene: TRBJ2-5
clone size: few
CDR3 protein: CASSIQGRETQYF
CDR3 DNA: TGTGCCAGTAGTATCCAGGGTCGAGAGACCCAGTACTTC

V gene: TRBV9
D gene: .
CDR3 length: 13
J gene: TRBJ2-3
clone size: .
CDR3 protein: CASGDGGRGIENF
CDR3 DNA: TGTGCCAGCGGGGACGGGGGTAGAGGAATAGAGAATTTT

V gene: TRBV7-3
D gene: .
CDR3 length: 15
J gene: TRBJ1-4
clone size: .
CDR3 protein: CASSRKANAVEHRFF
CDR3 DNA: TGTGCCAGCTCAAGAAAGGCCAACGCCGTTGAACACCGATTTTTT

V gene: TRBV7-3
D gene: .
CDR3 length: 16
J gene: TRBJ1-2
clone size: .
CDR3 protein: CASSMEADGVEHCYTF
CDR3 DNA: TGTGCCAGCTCAATGGAGGCCGACGGCGTTGAACATTGCTACACCTTC

V gene: TRBV7-8
D gene: TRBD2
CDR3 length: 14
J gene: TRBJ2-3
clone size: .
CDR3 protein: CASSLAVSGRESTF
CDR3 DNA: TGTGCCAGCAGCTTAGCAGTTAGCGGGAGGGAAAGCACATTT

V gene: TRBV2
D gene: .
CDR3 length: 15
J gene: TRBJ1-2
clone size: .
CDR3 protein: CASSERGTDTYGYTF
CDR3 DNA: TGTGCCAGCAGCGAGAGAGGCACAGATACCTATGGCTACACCTTC

V gene: TRBV20-1
D gene: .
CDR3 length: 12
J gene: TRBJ2-1
clone size: .
CDR3 protein: CSAREREYEQFF
CDR3 DNA: TGCAGTGCTAGAGAGCGAGAGTATGAGCAGTTCTTC

V gene: TRBV11-2
D gene: .
CDR3 length: 15
J gene: TRBJ1-6
clone size: .
CDR3 protein: CASSFGTTDSSPLHF
CDR3 DNA: TGTGCCAGCAGCTTCGGGACAACAGACAGTTCACCCCTCCACTTT

V gene: TRBV20-1
D gene: TRBD1
CDR3 length: 17
J gene: TRBJ1-5
clone size: .
CDR3 protein: CSARPLGTGTPIGPQHF
CDR3 DNA: TGCAGTGCTAGACCCCTCGGGACAGGGACCCCCATAGGGCCCCAGCATTTT

V gene: TRBV7-2
D gene: .
CDR3 length: 14
J gene: TRBJ2-3
clone size: .
CDR3 protein: CASSVARGPDKQHF
CDR3 DNA: TGTGCCAGCAGCGTCGCCAGAGGCCCCGATAAGCAACACTTT

V gene: TRBV5-5
D gene: .
CDR3 length: 12
J gene: TRBJ2-7
clone size: .
CDR3 protein: CASSSAGLEQYF
CDR3 DNA: TGTGCCAGCAGCTCGGCAGGGCTCGAGCAGTACTTC

V gene: TRBV7-3
D gene: .
CDR3 length: 19
J gene: TRBJ2-5
clone size: once
CDR3 protein: CASSFSGVGVAQGLGTQYF
CDR3 DNA: TGTGCCAGCAGCTTTTCCGGCGTGGGCGTAGCGCAGGGCCTGGGGACCCAGTACTTC